The text below deals with one T cell receptor beta chain. Its specific antigen is unknown. Nothing much larger sits one base from this clone, and base qualities are not available. The sample comes from a study of blood T cell repertoires in COVID-19 (dated by TCRdb to between 2020 and 2021). Study-level background: Samples covering the acute and convalescent phases of COVID-19 were provided by collaborators in the United States, Italy and Spain. The prospective study material was composed of cDNA or gDNA derived from T cells, B-cell-depleted T cells, or PBMCs. The dataset comprised deeply sampled blood TCRbeta repertoires from subjects exposed to, actively infected with, or recovered from COVID-19. The repertoires were made available in a free public database intended to serve as a resource for research on the immune response to SARS-CoV-2. The samples were drawn from two sources: the first 160 participants of the ongoing ImmuneRACE study, and 1,200 or so subjects contributed by 6 global collaborators. A de-identified subject ID, COVID-19 status, age in years and sex were almost always included in the sample metadata. HLA class I and class II types, where available, came from metadata supplied by the sample provider rather than from assay-based typing. On the study overall, not on this receptor specifically: Clinical and demographic metadata were provided uncurated, with the amount varying by source and participant.

Enrolling through a virtual design, the prospective study's participants ranged in age from roughly 18 to 89 years and lived across 24 United States geographic areas. Cohort assignment in the prospective study relied on participant-reported clinical history from a screening survey and a study questionnaire. Recovered participants in ImmuneRACE Cohort 3 were defined by two consecutive negative NP/OP PCR tests, clearance by a healthcare professional, or resolution of symptoms. Mobile phlebotomists in the prospective study collected whole blood, serum and a nasopharyngeal or oropharyngeal swab from every participant. Over an approximately 2-month period, participants in the prospective study had the option of providing additional blood draws and questionnaires. Blood samples from the prospective study were shipped frozen or at room temperature prior to DNA extraction. The immunoSEQ Assay, a bias-controlled multiplex PCR, was used to amplify TCRbeta CDR3 regions from genomic DNA. Turning to the authors' computational methods: Nucleated cell counts per sample were estimated from amplification of reference gene primers within the assay. To quantify the absolute abundance of each unique TCRbeta CDR3 rearrangement, sequence reads were collapsed and filtered. For each sample, productive Simpson clonality was calculated by taking the square root of Simpson's diversity index across productive rearrangements. In TCRdb, the immuneACCESS table is reduced to in-frame sequences with V and J assigned. These tables do not hold every clone; where another copy was compared, an unresolved V gene accounts for under half, and the others remain unexplained. That table gives V, J and clone size, and the DNA gave D and trimming. For this sample there are 260,000 or so clones; approximately 90% appear just once. The biggest ten clones account for about a sixth of the sample.

A distance of 13 bases separates the germline ends of V and J, which lose 4 bases and 0 bases respectively. CDR1 and CDR2 were assigned from the germline V gene as SGHRS and YFSETQ. The cysteine opens and the phenylalanine closes a CDR3 of 16 amino acids. Only the CDR3 portion is preserved as DNA: 48 bases, with reading frame beginning at the first base. This sequence was found in a man younger than 35 who had recovered from COVID-19. Sequencing input: PBMCs or T cells enriched from blood (not recorded which). The V and J genes are TRBV5-1 and TRBJ2-2; TRBD1 is possibly the D segment (6 matching bases). The CDR3 protein is CASSVGQLANTGELFF. The DNA sequence follows: TGCGCCAGCAGCGTTGGACAGTTAGCGAACACCGGGGAGCTGTTTTTT.